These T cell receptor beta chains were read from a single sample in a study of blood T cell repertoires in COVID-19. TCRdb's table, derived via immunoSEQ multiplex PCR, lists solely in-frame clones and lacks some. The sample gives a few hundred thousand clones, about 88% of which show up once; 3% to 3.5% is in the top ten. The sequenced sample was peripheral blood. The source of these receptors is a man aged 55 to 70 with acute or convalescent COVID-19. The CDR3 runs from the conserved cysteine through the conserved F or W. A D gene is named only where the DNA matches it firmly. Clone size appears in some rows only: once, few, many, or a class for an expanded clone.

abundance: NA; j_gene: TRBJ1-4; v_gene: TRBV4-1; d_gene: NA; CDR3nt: TGCGCCAGCAGCCAAGATCAAAGGGGAGGTGAAAAACTGTTTTTT; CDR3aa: CASSQDQRGGEKLFF
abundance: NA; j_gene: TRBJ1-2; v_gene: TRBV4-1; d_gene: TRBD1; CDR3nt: TGCGCCAGCAGCCAGCGACAGGGGGAAATAGGCTACACCTTC; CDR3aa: CASSQRQGEIGYTF
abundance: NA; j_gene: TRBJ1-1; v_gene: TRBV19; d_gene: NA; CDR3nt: TGTGCCAGTAGTATAGATCGCAGGGCGTGGACTGAAGCTTTCTTT; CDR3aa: CASSIDRRAWTEAFF
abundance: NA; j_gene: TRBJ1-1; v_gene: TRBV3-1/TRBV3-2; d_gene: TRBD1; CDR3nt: TGTGCCACTGTAAGGGGGCAGGGACCGGCTTTCTTT; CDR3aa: CATVRGQGPAFF
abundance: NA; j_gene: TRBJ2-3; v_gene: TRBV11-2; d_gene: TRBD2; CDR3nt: TGTGCCAGCAGCCGCCCTGGGCGGGGGAGCACAGATACGCAGTATTTT; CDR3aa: CASSRPGRGSTDTQYF
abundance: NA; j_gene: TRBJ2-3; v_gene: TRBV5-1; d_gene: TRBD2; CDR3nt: TGCGCCAGCAGCCAGAATAGCGGGGGGGTCTCTTCGAGCACAGATACGCAGTATTTT; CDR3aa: CASSQNSGGVSSSTDTQYF
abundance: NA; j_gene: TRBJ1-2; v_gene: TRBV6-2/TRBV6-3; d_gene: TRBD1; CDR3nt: TGTGCCAGCAGCAACTACGGACAGGGGACCCTTAACTATGGCTACACCTTC; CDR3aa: CASSNYGQGTLNYGYTF
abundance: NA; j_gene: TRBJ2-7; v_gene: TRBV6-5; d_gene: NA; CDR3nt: TGTGCCAGCAGTTTGGACAGGGGACTAGGGGAGCAGTACTTC; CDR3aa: CASSLDRGLGEQYF
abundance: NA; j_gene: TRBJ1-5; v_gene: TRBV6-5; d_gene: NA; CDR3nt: TGTGCCAGCAGCCCCGGGGGGAATAGCAATCAGCCCCAGCATTTT; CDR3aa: CASSPGGNSNQPQHF
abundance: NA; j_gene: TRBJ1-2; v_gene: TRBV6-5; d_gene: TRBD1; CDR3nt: TGTGCCAGCAGTCAGACAGGGATAGCTAACTATGGCTACACCTTC; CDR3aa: CASSQTGIANYGYTF
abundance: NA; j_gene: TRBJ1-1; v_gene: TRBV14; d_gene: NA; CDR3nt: TGTGCCAGCAGCGCGGTATTGAACACTGAAGCTTTCTTT; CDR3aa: CASSAVLNTEAFF
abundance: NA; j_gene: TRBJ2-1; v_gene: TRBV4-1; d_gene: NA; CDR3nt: TGCGCCAGCAGCCAAGATTGGGGGGGCCGGCAGTTCTTC; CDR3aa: CASSQDWGGRQFF
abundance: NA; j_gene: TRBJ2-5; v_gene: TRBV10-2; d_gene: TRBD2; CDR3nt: TGCGCCAGCTCGACTAGCGGGGGCCCGGTAAAGACCCAGTACTTC; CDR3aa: CASSTSGGPVKTQYF
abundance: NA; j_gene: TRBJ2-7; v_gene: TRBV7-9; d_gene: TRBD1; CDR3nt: TGTGCCAGCAGCTGGGGACAGCTCTACGAGCAGTACTTC; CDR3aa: CASSWGQLYEQYF
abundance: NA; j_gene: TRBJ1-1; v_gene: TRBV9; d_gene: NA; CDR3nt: TGTGCCAGCAGCGCTGGATCAGGATCGAACACTGAAGCTTTCTTT; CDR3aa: CASSAGSGSNTEAFF
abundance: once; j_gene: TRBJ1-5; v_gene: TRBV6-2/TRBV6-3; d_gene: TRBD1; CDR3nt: TGTGCCAGCAGTACCAACCGGGACAGGGGCCATCAGCCCCAGCATTTT; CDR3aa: CASSTNRDRGHQPQHF
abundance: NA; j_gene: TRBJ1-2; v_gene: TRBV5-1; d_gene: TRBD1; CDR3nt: TGCGCCAGCAGCTTGGGAGGGGGCGACTATGGCTACACCTTC; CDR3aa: CASSLGGGDYGYTF
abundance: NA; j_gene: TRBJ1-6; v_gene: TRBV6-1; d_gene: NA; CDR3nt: TGTGCCAGCAGTGAATTTGGGCAGGGCTTAAAGAATTCACCCCTCCACTTT; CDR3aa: CASSEFGQGLKNSPLHF
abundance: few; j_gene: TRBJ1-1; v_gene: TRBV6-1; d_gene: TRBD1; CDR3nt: TGTGCCAGCAGTGAACGGACAGGGATTGCTGAAGCTTTCTTT; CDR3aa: CASSERTGIAEAFF
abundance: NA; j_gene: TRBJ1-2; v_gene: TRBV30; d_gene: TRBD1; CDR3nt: TGTGCCTGGACCCCAGGGGGCGGTGGCTACACCTTC; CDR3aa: CAWTPGGGGYTF
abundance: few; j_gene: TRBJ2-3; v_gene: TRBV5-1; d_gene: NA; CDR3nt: TGCGCCAGCAGCCGATCAAGGAGCCCTAGCACAGATACGCAGTATTTT; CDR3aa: CASSRSRSPSTDTQYF
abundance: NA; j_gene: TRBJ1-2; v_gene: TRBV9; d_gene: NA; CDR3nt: TGTGCCAGCAGCCCCCGACAGGACTATGGCTACACCTTC; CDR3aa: CASSPRQDYGYTF
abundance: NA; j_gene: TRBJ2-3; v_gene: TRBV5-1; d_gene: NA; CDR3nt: TGCGCCAGCAACAAGGGCGGGGGCGCAGATACGCAGTATTTT; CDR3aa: CASNKGGGADTQYF
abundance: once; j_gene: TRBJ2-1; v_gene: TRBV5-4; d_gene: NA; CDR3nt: TGTGCCAGCAGCCCCCCTCTGAGGGGGGGTCACAATGAGCAGTTCTTC; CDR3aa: CASSPPLRGGHNEQFF
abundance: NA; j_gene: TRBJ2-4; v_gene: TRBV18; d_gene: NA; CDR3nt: TGTGCCAGCTCACCCTCCGCGGGTTCTCAAAACATTCAGTACTTC; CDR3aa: CASSPSAGSQNIQYF
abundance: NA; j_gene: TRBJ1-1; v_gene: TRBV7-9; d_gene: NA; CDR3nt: TGTGCCAGCAGCCCCCTAGGCGGGGGGGGTCCGAGCACTGAAGCTTTCTTT; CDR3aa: CASSPLGGGGPSTEAFF
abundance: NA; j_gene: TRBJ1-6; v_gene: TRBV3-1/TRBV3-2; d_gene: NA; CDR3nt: TGTGCCAGCAGCTCCGTAGTTTCCTATAATTCACCCCTCCACTTT; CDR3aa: CASSSVVSYNSPLHF
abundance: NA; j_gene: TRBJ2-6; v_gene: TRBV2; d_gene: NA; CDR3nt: TGTGCCAGCAGCGTTCAGGGGATTGGGGCCAACGTCCTGACTTTC; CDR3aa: CASSVQGIGANVLTF
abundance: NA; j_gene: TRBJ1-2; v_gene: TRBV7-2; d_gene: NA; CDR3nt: TGTGCCAGCAGCTTAGCCCTCGCCGCCGGGGGGAACTATGGCTACACCTTC; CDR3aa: CASSLALAAGGNYGYTF